This T cell receptor (beta chain) emerged from a study of PD-1 blockade in classical Hodgkin lymphoma. Relapses following autologous stem cell transplantation were seen in all patients, with brentuximab vedotin exposure varying. The protocol was immunoSEQ multiplex PCR, while the TCRdb copy is restricted to in-frame clones and leaves out a portion. The sample includes 20,000 to 25,000 clones, about 82% of them seen just once. V lost 10 bases to trimming and J lost 5 bases, with 14 bases between them. Germline V gene data show CDR1 as LNHDA and CDR2 as SQIVND (reference sequence). The CDR3 sequence is 12 residues long.

The chain carries TRBV19 and TRBJ1-2; D not resolved. The source material was peripheral blood mononuclear cells (PBMCs), sampled before the second cycle of nivolumab. The source is a human donor with classical Hodgkin lymphoma. Here the CDR3 reads CATTDGAYGYTF. The CDR3 coding sequence is TGTGCCACCACGGACGGAGCTTATGGCTACACCTTC.